One sample yielded the 11 T cell receptor beta chains listed below, sequenced in a study of blood T cell repertoires in COVID-19. Here immunoSEQ multiplex PCR was the method, and the copy in TCRdb shows in-frame clones only, minus some. The repertoire includes 250,000 to 300,000 clones, 75% to 95% of them detected once, and 1% to 1.3% sits in the top ten. Source material: PBMCs or T cells enriched from blood (not recorded which). The receptors derive from a woman aged 25-40 years who had recovered from COVID-19.

This chain links TRBV29-1 with TRBJ2-7; D unclear. The CDR3 has 12 residues. Trimming stripped 7 bases from V and 4 bases from J, with 14 bases between. Looked up from germline, CDR1 is SQVTM and CDR2 is ANQGSEA. CDR3 amino acids: CSGRTSEYEQYF. The CDR3 DNA reads TGCAGCGGTAGAACCAGCGAGTACGAGCAGTACTTC.

V gene TRBV20-1 combines with J gene TRBJ1-5, with 7 positions matching TRBD1. This CDR3 has 15 residues. CDR1 is DFQATT and CDR2 is SNEGSKA in the germline V gene (reference sequence). After removal of 3 bases from V and 2 bases from J, the junction contained 7 bases not matched to a gene. The CDR3 DNA reads TGCAGTGCTAGTTTGACCCAGGGGGGCAATCAGCCCCAGCATTTT. As protein: CSASLTQGGNQPQHF.

V gene TRBV6-4 combines with J gene TRBJ1-1; no clear D. The CDR3 contains 13 residues. V gave up 0 bases and J gave up 1 base, with 3 bases separating them. Per germline, CDR1 MRHNA and CDR2 SNTAGT. The CDR3 reads CASSDSRNTEAFF. In DNA, the CDR3 is TGTGCCAGCAGTGACTCTCGGAACACTGAAGCTTTCTTT.

J is TRBJ1-1 and V is TRBV7-2; no clear D gene. Trimming left V 2 bases short and J 1 base short, with 5 bases between. Germline values: CDR1 SGHTA, CDR2 FQGNSA. The CDR3 sequence is 13 residues long. The CDR3 region has the DNA TGTGCCAGCAGCTTAAGTAGGAACACTGAAGCTTTCTTT. This codes for CASSLSRNTEAFF. Supplemented by reference TRBV7-2 and TRBJ1-1, the full variable domain reads GAGVSQSPSNKVTEKGKDVELRCDPISGHTALYWYRQSLGQGLEFLIYFQGNSAPDKSGLPSDRFSAERTGGSVSTLTIQRTQQEDSAVYLCASSLSRNTEAFFGQGTRLTVV.

V is TRBV16 and J is TRBJ2-3; 8 bases agree with TRBD1. Germline trimming cut 2 bases from V and 8 bases from J; bases unmatched to any gene: 12. The CDR3 sequence is 16 residues long. CDR1 KGHSY and CDR2 FQNENV come from the germline V gene. CDR3 DNA: TGTGCCAGCAGCCAACTCCCCGGACAGGGTCCCGGTACGCAGTATTTT. Amino acid sequence: CASSQLPGQGPGTQYF.

V and J are TRBV20-1 and TRBJ2-7, with D maybe TRBD2 (6 bases). Per germline, CDR1 DFQATT and CDR2 SNEGSKA (reference sequence). The CDR3 is 14 amino acids. The V end lost 3 bases, the J end lost 5 bases, and 17 bases lay between the germline ends. DNA for the CDR3: TGCAGTGCTAGTAGGGGCGGGATGACAGACGAGCAGTACTTC. Protein: CSASRGGMTDEQYF.

The genes are TRBV30 and TRBJ1-5; 10 positions agree with TRBD1. Trimming took 5 bases from V and 7 from J; bases not matched to a gene: 5. Germline CDR1 and CDR2: GTSNPN and SVGIG (reference sequence). The CDR3 spans 13 residues. CDR3 coding DNA: TGTGCCTGGTCGGGACAGGGGCTGCAGCCCCAGCATTTT. This codes for CAWSGQGLQPQHF. Together with reference TRBV30 and TRBJ1-5, the CDR3 gives the full variable domain: SQTIHQWPATLVQPVGSPLSLECTVEGTSNPNLYWYRQAAGRGLQLLFYSVGIGQISSEVPQNLSASRPQDRQFILSSKKLLLSDSGFYLCAWSGQGLQPQHFGDGTRLSIL.

The V and J genes are TRBV3-1 (or the pseudogene TRBV3-2) and TRBJ1-1, with 9 bases that match TRBD1. With V trimmed by 6 bases and J by 4 bases, 6 bases remained unmatched. The CDR3 extends over 14 amino acids. Germline lookup yields CDR1 LGHDT and CDR2 YNNKEL (reference sequence). CDR3 sequence (DNA): TGTGCCAGCAGGGACAGGGGATCCGGCACTGAAGCTTTCTTT. This codes for CASRDRGSGTEAFF.

The genes are TRBV29-1 and TRBJ1-2, with TRBD1 identical over 10 bases. The V segment lost 7 bases and the J segment 8 bases; nucleotides outside the gene matches: 7. CDR1 is SQVTM, CDR2 ANQGSEA, per germline. This CDR3 spans 12 amino acids. The CDR3 loop is CSAEGTGDGYTF. CDR3 bases: TGCAGCGCAGAGGGGACAGGGGACGGCTACACCTTC.

The chain is built from TRBV7-9 and TRBJ2-1; 7 bases are a match to TRBD2. V shed 4 bases and J 1 base; nucleotides not matched to a gene: 4. The CDR3 totals 15 residues. Germline loops: CDR1 SEHNR, CDR2 FQNEAQ (reference sequence). The CDR3 here is CASSSSGISYNEQFF. The CDR3 DNA reads TGTGCCAGCAGCTCCAGCGGGATTTCCTACAATGAGCAGTTCTTC.

This chain joins TRBV2 and TRBJ1-6, with D possibly TRBD1 on 6 matching bases. Trimming took 6 bases from V and 5 from J, leaving 23 bases between them. Germline V gene lookup returns CDR1 SNHLY and CDR2 FYNNEI. This CDR3 contains 18 residues. The CDR3 region is CASRPQGPSLLHNSPLHF. CDR3 sequence (DNA): TGTGCCAGCAGGCCACAGGGACCTTCTCTTCTGCATAATTCACCCCTCCACTTT.